The 27 T cell receptor beta chains in this list originate from one sample, sequenced in a study of T cells expressing NK-cell markers. TCRdb reprocessed the 5' RACE reads, keeping one entry per CDR3 protein, no DNA. The sample has about 190,000 distinct CDR3 sequences, and its top ten clones hold 20% to 25%. What was sequenced was blood T cells: a sorted CD56 or NKG2C T cell subset, CD4+ or CD8+ T cells, or bulk PBMC T cells (not recorded which). All receptors derive from a man aged 18 to 69 in good health.

The chain has TRBV5-4 and TRBJ1-6; as DNA is missing, the TRBD1 call by TCRdb cannot be tested. The CDR3 length is 16 residues. Germline loops: CDR1 SGHNT, CDR2 YYREEE (reference sequence). The CDR3 loop is CASSLDRQEYNSPLHF. Full variable domain (rest looked up from reference TRBV5-4 and TRBJ1-6): ETGVTQSPTHLIKTRGQQVTLRCSSQSGHNTVSWYQQALGQGPQFIFQYYREEENGRGNFPPRFSGLQFPNYSSELNVNALELDDSALYLCASSLDRQEYNSPLHFGNGTRLTVT.

The chain combines TRBV11-1 with TRBJ2-7; TCRdb's D call of TRBD1 is untestable without DNA. In germline, CDR1 is SGHAT, CDR2 FQDESV (reference sequence). The CDR3 extends over 18 amino acids. The CDR3 reads CASSLPRRVAGDFYEQYF. Full variable domain (outside the CDR3, taken from reference TRBV11-1 and TRBJ2-7): EAEVAQSPRYKITEKSQAVAFWCDPISGHATLYWYRQILGQGPELLVQFQDESVVDDSQLPKDRFSAERLKGVDSTLKIQPAELGDSAMYLCASSLPRRVAGDFYEQYFGPGTRLTVT.

V and J are TRBV7-2 and TRBJ2-1; TCRdb's D call, TRBD2, is unchecked because there is no DNA. The CDR3 sequence is 19 residues long. The V gene's germline CDR1 is SGHTA and CDR2 FQGNSA. Here the CDR3 reads CASSFTGTSGGPSYNEQFF.

The V call is TRBV7-9, the J call TRBJ2-3. The CDR3 spans 13 residues. CDR1 SEHNR and CDR2 FQNEAQ come from the germline V gene (reference sequence). CDR3 protein: CASKDGGTDTQYF.

This rearrangement joins TRBV12-3 or TRBV12-4 to TRBJ2-4. The CDR3 has 15 residues. This chain's CDR3 is CASSLMGFPKNIQYF.

The CDR3 loop reads CASSPTGKLNQPQHF. The chain couples TRBV7-9 to TRBJ1-5; TCRdb's D call of TRBD1 is untestable without DNA. Germline V lookup: CDR1 SEHNR, CDR2 FQNEAQ (reference sequence). This CDR3 is 15 amino acids long.

V gene TRBV7-9 combines with J gene TRBJ2-3. The germline gives CDR1 SEHNR, CDR2 FQNEAQ (reference sequence). CDR3 size: 15 residues. CDR3: CASSLVEGPTDTQYF.

The V call is TRBV7-8, the J call TRBJ1-4; TCRdb's D gene call, TRBD1, goes unchecked for lack of DNA. The CDR3 length is 14 residues. Germline CDR1 is SGHVS and CDR2 is FQNEAQ. CDR3 loop: CASSLGGRDEKLFF. The whole variable domain, remainder taken from reference TRBV7-8 and TRBJ1-4, is GAGVSQSPRYKVAKRGQDVALRCDPISGHVSLFWYQQALGQGPEFLTYFQNEAQLDKSGLPSDRFFAERPEGSVSTLKIQRTQQEDSAVYLCASSLGGRDEKLFFGSGTQLSVL.

The chain is built from TRBV6-1 and TRBJ1-5; TCRdb selects TRBD1, and the lack of DNA leaves this call unchecked. This CDR3 region has 14 residues. CDR1 is MNHNS and CDR2 is SASEGT in the germline V gene. This CDR3 is CASSRRDSSQPQHF.

V gene TRBV6-5 combines with J gene TRBJ2-7; the TCRdb D gene call, TRBD1, has no DNA to confirm it. The germline gives CDR1 MNHEY, CDR2 SVGAGI. The CDR3 is 14 residues long. This chain's CDR3 is CASSYLQGAGEQYF.

CDR3 protein: CASSSVPPGLAREQYF. The rearrangement uses TRBV5-1 and TRBJ2-7; TCRdb's assignment of TRBD2 cannot be checked, as there is no DNA. This CDR3 contains 16 residues. The germline gives CDR1 SGHRS, CDR2 YFSETQ. Full variable domain (rest looked up from reference TRBV5-1 and TRBJ2-7): KAGVTQTPRYLIKTRGQQVTLSCSPISGHRSVSWYQQTPGQGLQFLFEYFSETQRNKGNFPGRFSGRQFSNSRSEMNVSTLELGDSALYLCASSSVPPGLAREQYFGPGTRLTVT.

This chain connects TRBV11-1 to TRBJ2-7; TCRdb's D gene call, TRBD1, goes unchecked for lack of DNA. The CDR3 sequence is 17 residues long. CDR1 SGHAT and CDR2 FQDESV come from the germline V gene (reference sequence). Here the CDR3 reads CASSLGRGSHRTGEQYF.

The genes are TRBV14 and TRBJ2-7; as DNA is missing, the TRBD1 call by TCRdb cannot be tested. The CDR3 covers 14 residues. Germline-derived CDR1 and CDR2 are SGHDN and FVKESK. The CDR3 reads CASSPATGLGEQYF.

The chain employs TRBV6-1 and TRBJ1-2; lacking DNA, the TRBD1 call made by TCRdb goes unchecked. CDR1 is MNHNS and CDR2 is SASEGT in the germline V gene. The CDR3 length is 14 residues. The chain's CDR3 is CASSPGVVNYGYTF.

This chain uses TRBV28 with TRBJ2-3; without DNA, the TCRdb call of TRBD1 cannot be checked. Germline V gene sequence: CDR1 MDHEN, CDR2 SYDVKM. CDR3 length equals 14 residues. Here the CDR3 reads CASSLLAPGDTQYF.

The J gene is TRBJ2-1, the V gene TRBV11-2; with no DNA, the TCRdb D assignment of TRBD2 cannot be verified. Per the germline V gene, CDR1 is SGHAT and CDR2 is FQNNGV. The CDR3 is made up of 16 amino acids. CDR3 amino acids: CASSWDSGVPGNEQFF.

This chain uses TRBV11-2 with TRBJ2-1. This CDR3 has 15 amino acids. The germline V gene encodes CDR1 SGHAT and CDR2 FQNNGV. The CDR3 is CASSFEPSPYNEQFF.

V and J are TRBV7-9 and TRBJ2-7; the TCRdb call, TRBD1, lacks DNA for checking. The germline V gene encodes CDR1 SEHNR and CDR2 FQNEAQ (reference sequence). This CDR3 is 15 amino acids long. CDR3 sequence reads: CASSSGQGRTYEQYF.

The rearrangement uses TRBV6-4 and TRBJ1-6. Germline V gene data show CDR1 as MRHNA and CDR2 as SNTAGT. There are 14 residues in the CDR3. CDR3 in amino acids: CASSGRAGASPLHF.

The V call is TRBV2, the J call TRBJ1-2; as DNA is missing, the TRBD1 call by TCRdb cannot be tested. This CDR3 contains 12 residues. Germline assignment: CDR1 SNHLY and CDR2 FYNNEI. This CDR3 reads CASSQVANGYTF.

The chain is built from TRBV19 and TRBJ2-7; lacking DNA, the TRBD1 call made by TCRdb goes unchecked. Germline CDR1 LNHDA, CDR2 SQIVND (reference sequence). The CDR3 extends over 14 amino acids. The CDR3 sequence is CASSIDRATYEQYF.

The gene calls are TRBV11-2 and TRBJ2-1; TCRdb's D call of TRBD1 is untestable without DNA. Germline-derived CDR1 and CDR2 are SGHAT and FQNNGV. The CDR3 loop spans 19 amino acids. CDR3: CASSPWGLVSGSSYNEQFF.

This sequence joins TRBV7-9 and TRBJ2-1; TCRdb gives TRBD1 as the D gene, but with no DNA this cannot be confirmed. CDR3 length equals 15 residues. Germline V gene data show CDR1 as SEHNR and CDR2 as FQNEAQ (reference sequence). CDR3 region: CASSSGTPSPNEQFF.

The chain employs TRBV5-1 and TRBJ2-7; the D call of TRBD2 rests on TCRdb alone, since no DNA is present to check it. The CDR3 contains 16 residues. CDR1 and CDR2 from the germline V gene are SGHRS and YFSETQ. The CDR3 loop reads CASSIGLAGAGGEQYF.

The chain couples TRBV12-3 or TRBV12-4 to TRBJ2-4. The CDR3 contains 14 residues. The CDR3 sequence: CASSLTTPKNIQYF.

The genes are TRBV11-1 and TRBJ2-6; TCRdb designates TRBD2, a call that cannot be tested without DNA. This CDR3 spans 21 amino acids. Germline CDR1 reads SGHAT; CDR2 reads FQDESV (reference sequence). CDR3 region: CASSLASSRTAGFSGANVLTF.

The chain recombines TRBV5-6 with TRBJ2-7. The CDR3 extends over 13 amino acids. Looked up from germline, CDR1 is SGHDT and CDR2 is YYEEEE. CDR3 amino acids: CASSLARRREQYF.